This TCR beta chain is from a study of T cells in Graves' hyperthyroidism and ophthalmopathy. The investigators amplified TCR beta CDR3 regions from RNA transcripts. Researchers ran a first-round RT-PCR on the TCR CDR3 using the HTBI primer set. TCRdb ran MiXCR on the multiplex PCR reads and lists one entry per CDR3 protein. This repertoire shows more than 150,000 distinct CDR3 sequences, about 15% found once; its top ten account for 25% to 35%. Germline CDR1 SNHLY, CDR2 FYNNEI. CDR3 length equals 17 residues. Trimming left V 2 bases short and J 4 bases short, with 18 bases between. This clonotype has at least ten counts. The study left out patients who had uncontrolled infection, other autoimmune disease, pregnancy or lactation.

This receptor was taken from a woman in her forties or fifties with Graves' hyperthyroidism. The chain carries TRBV2 and TRBJ2-1; tentatively, D is TRBD1 (6 bases). The sequencing sample was made of blood. The CDR3 sequence: CASSEPESGTKYNEQFF. The CDR3 DNA reads TGTGCCAGCAGTGAACCGGAATCTGGGACAAAATACAATGAGCAGTTCTTC. The whole variable domain, filled in from reference TRBV2 and TRBJ2-1, reads EPEVTQTPSHQVTQMGQEVILRCVPISNHLYFYWYRQILGQKVEFLVSFYNNEISEKSEIFDDQFSVERPDGSNFTLKIRSTKLEDSAMYFCASSEPESGTKYNEQFFGPGTRLTVL.